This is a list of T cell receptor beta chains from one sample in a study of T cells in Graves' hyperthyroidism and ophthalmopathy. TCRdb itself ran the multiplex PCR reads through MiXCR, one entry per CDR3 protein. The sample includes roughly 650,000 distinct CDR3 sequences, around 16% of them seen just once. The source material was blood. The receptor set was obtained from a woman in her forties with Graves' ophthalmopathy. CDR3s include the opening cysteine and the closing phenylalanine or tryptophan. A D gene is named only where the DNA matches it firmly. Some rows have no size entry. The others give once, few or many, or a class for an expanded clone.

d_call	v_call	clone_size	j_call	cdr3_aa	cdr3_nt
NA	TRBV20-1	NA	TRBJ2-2	CSAFDDSSPNSNTGELFF	TGCAGTGCCTTCGACGACTCGAGCCCCAACAGTAACACCGGGGAGCTGTTTTTT
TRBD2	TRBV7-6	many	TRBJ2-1	CASSFRAGYNEQFF	TGTGCCAGCAGCTTCCGAGCGGGGTACAATGAGCAGTTCTTC
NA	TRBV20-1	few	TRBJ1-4	CSARVETGEKLFF	TGCAGTGCTAGGGTGGAGACGGGTGAAAAACTGTTTTTT
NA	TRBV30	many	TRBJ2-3	CAWRGPELFYTDTQYF	TGTGCCTGGAGAGGGCCAGAACTTTTCTACACAGATACGCAGTATTTT
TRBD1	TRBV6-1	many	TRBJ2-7	CASSGQGIFNEQYF	TGTGCCAGCAGTGGACAGGGGATATTCAACGAGCAGTACTTC
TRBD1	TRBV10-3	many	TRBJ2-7	CATQKDRASDEQYF	TGTGCCACCCAAAAGGACAGGGCGTCCGATGAGCAGTACTTC
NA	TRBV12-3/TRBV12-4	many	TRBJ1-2	CASTRGENYGYTF	TGTGCCAGCACCCGGGGGGAAAACTATGGCTACACCTTC
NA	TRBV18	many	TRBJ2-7	CASSPLIATSSYEQYF	TGTGCCAGCTCACCACTGATAGCGACTAGCTCCTACGAGCAGTACTTC
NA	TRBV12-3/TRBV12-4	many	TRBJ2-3	CASMGRSTDTQYF	TGTGCCAGCATGGGGCGAAGCACAGATACGCAGTATTTT
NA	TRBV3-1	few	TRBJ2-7	CASSQVDWKYEQYF	TGTGCCAGCAGCCAAGTGGACTGGAAGTACGAGCAGTACTTC
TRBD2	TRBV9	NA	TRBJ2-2	CASSPSSGPNTGELLF	TGTGCCAGCAGCCCTTCTAGCGGTCCGAACACCGGGGAGCTGCTTTTT
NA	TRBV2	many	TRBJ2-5	CASSAKRPLTGETQYF	TGTGCCAGCAGTGCGAAAAGGCCCCTAACGGGAGAGACCCAGTACTTC